This passage covers 11 T cell receptor beta chains from one sample sequenced in a study of T cells in Graves' hyperthyroidism and ophthalmopathy. Amplification of TCR beta CDR3 regions was performed using RNA transcripts as template. Using the HTBI primer set, a first-round RT-PCR was run on the TCR CDR3. In TCRdb, the multiplex PCR reads were re-called with MiXCR into one record per CDR3 protein. The table shows approximately 510,000 distinct CDR3 sequences, with around 20% occurring only once. The sequenced sample was blood. The receptors come from a man aged 18 to 29 with Graves' hyperthyroidism.

CDR3 amino acids: CASSPSSNDEQYF. CDR3 in DNA: TGTGCCAGCTCACCGTCTTCAAACGACGAGCAGTACTTC. This sequence joins TRBV18 and TRBJ2-7; D remains ambiguous. CDR1 and CDR2 from the germline V gene are KGHSH and LQKENI. The CDR3 has 13 amino acids. Trimming took off 3 bases at V and 5 bases at J, with 11 bases between the two ends.

This clonotype has only a few counts. The J gene is TRBJ2-7, the V gene TRBV20-1; either TRBD1 or TRBD2 may fit D (5 bases each). There are 11 residues in the CDR3. The germline gives CDR1 DFQATT, CDR2 SNEGSKA (reference sequence). The ends were cut back, 6 bases at V and 1 base at J, with 7 bases in the middle. CDR3 loop: CSAGESYEQYF. In DNA, the CDR3 is TGCAGTGCGGGGGAATCCTACGAGCAGTACTTC.

This clonotype was seen repeatedly, ten times or more. The chain recombines TRBV7-6 with TRBJ2-5; D could derive from TRBD1 or TRBD2 (5 bases each). Trimming took off 7 bases at V and 3 bases at J, with 15 bases between the two ends. This CDR3 contains 14 residues. CDR1 is SGHVS and CDR2 is FNYEAQ in the germline V gene. Here the CDR3 reads CASIEGRLKETQYF. The CDR3 coding sequence is TGTGCCAGCATCGAGGGGCGGCTAAAAGAGACCCAGTACTTC.

The table lists this clonotype with many counts. The chain employs TRBV11-1 and TRBJ2-7, with 9 bases fitting TRBD2. Trimming took 4 bases from V and 3 from J; bases not matched to a gene: 19. Germline V lookup: CDR1 SGHAT, CDR2 FQDESV (reference sequence). This CDR3 is built from 19 residues. The DNA of the CDR3 is TGTGCCAGCAGCTCTCTACATGGTAGCGGGGGACCCTCCCACTACGAGCAGTACTTC. Protein: CASSSLHGSGGPSHYEQYF.

V usage is TRBV19 and J usage is TRBJ1-1, with a weak D call TRBD1 (6 bases). The CDR3 is made up of 11 amino acids. Germline V lookup: CDR1 LNHDA, CDR2 SQIVND (reference sequence). Trimming shortened V by 7 bases and J by 7 bases, and 10 bases separated the two germline ends. Here the CDR3 reads CASKGTIEAFF. In DNA, the CDR3 is TGTGCCAGTAAAGGGACAATTGAAGCTTTCTTT.

This clonotype was counted ten times or more. V and J are TRBV30 and TRBJ2-7, with D tentatively TRBD2 (6 bases). The germline gives CDR1 GTSNPN, CDR2 SVGIG (reference sequence). The length of the CDR3 is 15 residues. V lost 1 base and J 0 bases, leaving 13 bases between the germline ends. The CDR3 spells CAWSGRPTSSYEQYF. The CDR3 nucleotides are TGTGCCTGGAGTGGGCGACCGACTAGCTCCTACGAGCAGTACTTC.

The chain joins TRBV19 to TRBJ1-5; unclear D gene. Trimming took 5 bases from V and 1 from J, leaving 18 bases between them. Germline loops: CDR1 LNHDA, CDR2 SQIVND (reference sequence). This CDR3 has 17 residues. This CDR3 reads CASSVIGLGDSNQPQHF. The CDR3 DNA is TGTGCCAGTAGTGTCATAGGGCTAGGTGACAGCAATCAGCCCCAGCATTTT.

This chain joins TRBV19 and TRBJ2-7; possibly TRBD1 for D (6 bases). Germline CDR1 is LNHDA and CDR2 is SQIVND (reference sequence). Trimming pared 5 bases from V and 0 bases from J, leaving 23 bases between. The length of the CDR3 is 18 residues. The DNA of the CDR3 is TGTGCCAGTAGTCGGGCTATAGCGTCCGGGACACCCTCCTACGAGCAGTACTTC. It is translated as CASSRAIASGTPSYEQYF.

This clonotype was seen more than once but under ten times. The genes are TRBV20-1 and TRBJ2-5; D perhaps matches TRBD1 (5 bases). Looked up from germline, CDR1 is DFQATT and CDR2 is SNEGSKA (reference sequence). V was cut by 5 bases and J by 0 bases, with 10 bases left in between. The CDR3 sequence is 13 residues long. CDR3 loop: CSAYDSYQETQYF. In nucleotides, the CDR3 is TGCAGTGCTTACGACAGTTACCAAGAGACCCAGTACTTC.

This clonotype was detected ten times or more. The rearrangement uses TRBV12-3 or TRBV12-4 and TRBJ1-1, with TRBD1 matching 8 bases. The CDR3 loop spans 14 amino acids. V trimming: 2 bases; J trimming: 6 bases; junction bases outside the gene matches: 5. The CDR3 nucleotides are TGTGCCAGCAGTTTATGGGGACAGGCTTCTGAAGCTTTCTTT. Its translation is CASSLWGQASEAFF.

J is TRBJ2-5 and V is TRBV20-1, with D perhaps TRBD1 or TRBD2 (6 bases each). V was cut by 3 bases and J by 9 bases, with 23 bases left in between. The germline CDR1 and CDR2 sequences are DFQATT and SNEGSKA (reference sequence). The length of the CDR3 is 15 residues. The CDR3 DNA reads as TGCAGTGCTAGGGCTTCGGGACAAGCGTGGGGGGCCCAGTACTTC. Protein: CSARASGQAWGAQYF.